Sequencing of this TCR beta chain was carried out in a study of OX40 agonist ivuxolimab in advanced cancers. This clone showed up just once. The method was immunoSEQ multiplex PCR; TCRdb's version includes in-frame clones alone and lacks a portion of them. This repertoire shows tens of thousands of clones, about 91% found once; its top ten account for more than 5.5%. With 10 bases clipped from V and 2 bases from J, the junction kept 12 bases outside the gene matches. CDR1 is MNHEY, CDR2 SMNVEV, per germline (reference sequence). This CDR3 contains 15 residues. V and J are TRBV27 and TRBJ2-7; TRBD2 matches at 9 bases. The material was CD4+ or CD8+ T cells sorted from blood, obtained in a trial of the OX40 agonist ivuxolimab. The receptor comes from an adult with an advanced solid tumor such as melanoma, head and neck, liver or kidney cancer. The CDR3 bases are TGTGCCACCAGCCGTAGCGGGAGAGGGCCCTACGAGCAGTACTTC. This sequence encodes CATSRSGRGPYEQYF.